This entry concerns a single T cell receptor beta chain. The sample originates from a study of cytomegalovirus exposure and HLA in healthy donors. It was with 60 Vbeta and 13 Jbeta primers that the PCR ran. Data came from immunoSEQ multiplex PCR; TCRdb stores just in-frame clones and leaves some out. The table shows roughly 120,000 clones, with 74% occurring only once. The CDR3 runs to 14 residues. Germline V gives CDR1 SQVTM, CDR2 ANQGSEA. V was pared by 4 bases and J by 0 bases, with 2 bases of the junction left unmatched. The sequencing sample was made of PBMCs. V is TRBV29-1 and J is TRBJ2-2, with 7 bases lining up with TRBD1. The sequence came from a woman aged 45-65 years in good health and CMV-seropositive. The CDR3 bases are TGCAGCGTTGTGGACAGGTCGAACACCGGGGAGCTGTTTTTT. The encoded protein is CSVVDRSNTGELFF.